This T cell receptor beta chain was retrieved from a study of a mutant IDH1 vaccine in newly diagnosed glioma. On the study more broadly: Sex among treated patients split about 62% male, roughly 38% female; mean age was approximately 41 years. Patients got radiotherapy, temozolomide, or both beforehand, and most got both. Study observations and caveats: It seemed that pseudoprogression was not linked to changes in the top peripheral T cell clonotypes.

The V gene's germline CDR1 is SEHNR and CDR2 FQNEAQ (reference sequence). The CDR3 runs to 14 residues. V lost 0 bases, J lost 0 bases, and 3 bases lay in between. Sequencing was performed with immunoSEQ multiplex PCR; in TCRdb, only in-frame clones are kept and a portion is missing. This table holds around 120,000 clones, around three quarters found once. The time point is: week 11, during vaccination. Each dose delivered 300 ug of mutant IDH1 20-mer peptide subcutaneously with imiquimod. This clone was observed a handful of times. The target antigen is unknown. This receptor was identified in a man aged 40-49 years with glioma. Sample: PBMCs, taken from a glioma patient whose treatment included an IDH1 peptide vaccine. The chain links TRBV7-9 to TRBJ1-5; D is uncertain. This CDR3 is CASSLASSNQPQHF. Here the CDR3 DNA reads TGTGCCAGCAGCTTAGCCAGTAGCAATCAGCCCCAGCATTTT.